This TCR beta chain was identified during a study of tumor-infiltrating lymphocytes in primary liver carcinoma. Concerning this clonotype: The CDR3 does not close with the conserved phenylalanine or tryptophan, likely indicating a read error.

Blood RNA originated from unsorted whole blood, with germline DNA additionally extracted. A primer in the constant region served to generate TCR beta cDNA from approximately 500 ng of total RNA. Amplification in three nested multiplex PCR rounds with slightly modified ARM-PCR gave rise to TCR beta libraries. Primers for the first two PCR rounds were TRBV1-TRBV30 forward primers and a C-beta reverse primer (approximately 10 cycles per round). Using its own MiXCR run on the multiplex PCR reads, TCRdb lists one record per CDR3 protein. The table includes roughly 180,000 distinct CDR3 sequences, roughly 60% detected once. J was trimmed by 5 bases and V by 3 bases; bases with no gene match: 9. This CDR3 contains 16 residues. Germline-derived CDR1 and CDR2 are MGHRA and YSYEKL.

Specimen: peripheral blood. The TCR sequence derives from a man aged 40-50 years with primary liver carcinoma and hepatitis B virus infection. The chain joins TRBV4-1 to TRBJ2-5, with 10 bases aligning to TRBD1. CDR3 sequence: CASSQTGQGTRETQYL. The CDR3 DNA sequence: TGCGCCAGCAGCCAGACGGGACAGGGGACTCGGGAGACCCAGTACCTC.